The 2 T cell receptor beta chains in this list originate from one sample, sequenced in a study of blood T cells in healthy people across ages (dated by TCRdb to about 2015). Library creation used 5' RACE. Sequencing was performed on an Illumina HiSeq 2500. A second PCR of roughly 6 to 11 cycles was run with a J-beta primer mix and a sample-barcoded 5' primer. Using fastp trimming at Q25 and MiXCR clonotype assembly, TCRdb reanalyzed the public sequencing data and kept in-frame beta chains. Merged by CDR3 protein, the rows form single entries marked with the most common genes and DNA. The sample profile shows 1.4 million or so distinct CDR3 sequences; less than 45% of them were found once. The ten largest clonotypes hold about 4% of the sample. The sequenced sample consisted of blood. The receptors were sampled from a woman aged 18-35 years in good health.

The V gene is TRBV14, the J gene TRBJ2-1; 8 positions match TRBD2. J lost 3 bases, V lost 1 base, and 8 bases had no gene match. The germline V gene has CDR1 SGHDN and CDR2 FVKESK. This CDR3 spans 17 amino acids. Written as DNA, the CDR3 is TGTGCCAGCAGCCAAGGGGCCAGCGGGGGTTTCTACAATGAGCAGTTCTTC. This encodes CASSQGASGGFYNEQFF. Filled out from reference TRBV14 and TRBJ2-1, the complete variable domain reads EAGVTQFPSHSVIEKGQTVTLRCDPISGHDNLYWYRRVMGKEIKFLLHFVKESKQDESGMPNNRFLAERTGGTYSTLKVQPAELEDSGVYFCASSQGASGGFYNEQFFGPGTRLTVL.

The J gene is TRBJ1-5, the V gene TRBV6-2 or TRBV6-3; TRBD1 might be the D (6 bases). The CDR3 runs 17 residues. Between the trimmed V and J ends, which lost 5 bases and 3 bases, there was a span of 20 bases. The germline gives CDR1 MNHEY, CDR2 SVGEGT. The DNA of the CDR3 is TGTGCCAGCAGTAAACTTGACAGGTATTTGGACAATCAGCCCCAGCATTTT. As protein: CASSKLDRYLDNQPQHF.